The following is a TCR beta chain sequence with its context. Antigen unknown. The data were obtained in a study of blood T cells in healthy people across ages. Whole-study findings and limits: There were more naive CD4+ cells and higher diversity in long-lived donors than in aged donors. As age increased, TCR beta diversity per million T cells fell in a roughly linear fashion.

Germline V gene data show CDR1 as SGDLS and CDR2 as YYNGEE. V was clipped by 0 bases and J by 10 bases, with 11 bases between them. The CDR3 contains 13 residues. Primers used in a second PCR of roughly 7 to 12 cycles were a sample-barcoded 5' primer and a J-beta primer mix. The yield of each sample was at least 2.5 million CDR3-containing paired-end reads. In TCRdb, the 5' RACE reads were re-called with MiXCR into one record per CDR3 protein. The sample contains under 750,000 distinct CDR3 sequences, around 50% of which appear only once. The donors, aged roughly 6 to 95, were healthy Caucasians from Russia.

The chain is built from TRBV9 and TRBJ2-4; a possible D gene is TRBD1 (6 bases). The sequencing sample was made of blood. The receptor comes from a man older than 75 in good health. CDR3 amino acids: CASSVVDSGIQYF. CDR3 coding DNA: TGTGCCAGCAGCGTAGTGGACAGTGGGATTCAGTACTTC.